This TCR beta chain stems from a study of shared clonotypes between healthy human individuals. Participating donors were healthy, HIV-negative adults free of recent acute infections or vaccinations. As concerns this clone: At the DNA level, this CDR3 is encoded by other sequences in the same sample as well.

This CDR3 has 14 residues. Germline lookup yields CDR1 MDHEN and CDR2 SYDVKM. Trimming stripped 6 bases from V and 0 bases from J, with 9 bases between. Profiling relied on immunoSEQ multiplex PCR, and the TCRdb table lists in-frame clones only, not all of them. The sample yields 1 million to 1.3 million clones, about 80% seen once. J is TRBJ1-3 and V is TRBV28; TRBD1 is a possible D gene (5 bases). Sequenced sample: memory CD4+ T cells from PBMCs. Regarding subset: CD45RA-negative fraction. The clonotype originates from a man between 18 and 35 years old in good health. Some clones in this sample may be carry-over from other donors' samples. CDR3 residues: CASRTGSSGNTIYF. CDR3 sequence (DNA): TGTGCCAGCAGAACAGGTAGCTCTGGAAACACCATATATTTT.